Listed below are T cell receptor beta chains from one sample, sequenced in a study of beta chain features in type 1 diabetes. Clones were read by immunoSEQ multiplex PCR, and TCRdb kept only the in-frame ones, dropping some. The sample lists a few hundred thousand clones, 12% to 15% occurring once. The sample taken for sequencing was central memory CD4+ T cells from blood. These receptors were taken from a man younger than 40 in good health. The CDR3 runs from the conserved cysteine through the conserved F or W. The order of the fields is clone size, J gene, D gene, V gene, CDR3 DNA, CDR3 protein. D genes are given only for firm matches. Size tells how often a clone was seen (once, few, many) or the class of an expanded clone, and some rows leave it out.

many	TRBJ2-5	TRBD1	TRBV10-2	TGCGCCAGCAGTGTCCTACAGGGGGCCCAAGAGACCCAGTACTTC	CASSVLQGAQETQYF
few	TRBJ2-3	NA	TRBV4-1	TGCGCCAGCAGCCAGGCATCGACAGGCCGACGCACAGATACGCAGTATTTT	CASSQASTGRRTDTQYF
few	TRBJ1-5	NA	TRBV5-4	TGTGCCAGCAGCTACGATGGGTTACAGCCCCAGCATTTT	CASSYDGLQPQHF
NA	TRBJ2-5	NA	TRBV5-1	TGCGCCAGCAGTTTCCAAGAGACCCAGTACTTC	CASSFQETQYF
few	TRBJ1-5	NA	TRBV11-2	TGTGCCAGCAGCCCTAGCGGGGGGACACCCCAGCATTTT	CASSPSGGTPQHF
NA	TRBJ2-3	TRBD2	TRBV29-1	TGCAGCGTTGTACTAGCGGGGACAGATACGCAGTATTTT	CSVVLAGTDTQYF
NA	TRBJ1-3	NA	TRBV5-6	TGTGCCAGCAGCTGGAAACACACCATATATTTT	CASSWKHTIYF
NA	TRBJ2-1	NA	TRBV11-3	TGTGCCAGCAGCCCCTTGGCCGGGGGCTCCTACAATGAGCAGTTCTTC	CASSPLAGGSYNEQFF
once	TRBJ1-3	NA	TRBV6-5	TGTGCCAGCAGTAGGGGCCGAATCTCTGGAAACACCATATATTTT	CASSRGRISGNTIYF
few	TRBJ2-5	NA	TRBV20-1	TGCAGTGCTAGTTCCCAAGAGACCCAGTACTTC	CSASSQETQYF
NA	TRBJ1-5	NA	TRBV6-5	TGTGCCAGCAGTTACTTCTACAGGGCCCATCAGCCCCAGCATTTT	CASSYFYRAHQPQHF
NA	TRBJ2-7	NA	TRBV10-3	TGTGCCATCAGCTCACACTCCTACGAGCAGTACTTC	CAISSHSYEQYF
many	TRBJ1-5	NA	TRBV21-1	TGTGCCAGCAGCAAAGCACAGACGGATAGCAATCAGCCCCAGCATTTT	CASSKAQTDSNQPQHF
NA	TRBJ2-1	TRBD2	TRBV10-2	TGCGCCAGCAGAGGACTAGCGGGGACCTACAATGAGCAGTTCTTC	CASRGLAGTYNEQFF
many	TRBJ2-2	NA	TRBV10-3	TGTGCCATCAGTGAGCGCCAATGGCGCGGGGAGCTGTTTTTT	CAISERQWRGELFF
NA	TRBJ2-5	NA	TRBV19	TGTGCCAGTAGTATTTCCACTGTGGGGGCTCAAGAGACCCAGTACTTC	CASSISTVGAQETQYF
few	TRBJ2-1	NA	TRBV27	TGTGCCAGCAGTTTTGGCAGGGACGGTGATGAGCAGTTCTTC	CASSFGRDGDEQFF
many	TRBJ1-2	NA	TRBV10-3	TGTGCCTCTTCGGACGGGGGAGCTAACTATGGCTACACCTTC	CASSDGGANYGYTF
few	TRBJ2-2	NA	TRBV5-1	TGCGCCAGCACCTCCTCGGGGAACACCGGGGAGCTGTTTTTT	CASTSSGNTGELFF
NA	TRBJ2-7	NA	TRBV27	TGTGCCAGCAGTTTAGAGGCGGGCACTAGACCCTACGAGCAGTACTTC	CASSLEAGTRPYEQYF
NA	TRBJ2-7	NA	TRBV6-5	TGTGCCACCGGGCAATCCTTCTACGAGCAGTACTTC	CATGQSFYEQYF
few	TRBJ2-2	NA	TRBV5-1	TGCGCCAGCAATTGGGAGGACTACACCGGGGAGCTGTTTTTT	CASNWEDYTGELFF
NA	TRBJ2-5	TRBD2	TRBV9	TGTGCCAGCAGCGCCGATAGCGGGAGCGGGGAAGAGACCCAGTACTTC	CASSADSGSGEETQYF
few	TRBJ2-3	NA	TRBV7-6	TGTGCCAGCAGTCCTATAGGCTCTAGCACAGATACGCAGTATTTT	CASSPIGSSTDTQYF
few	TRBJ2-7	NA	TRBV7-2	TGTGCCAGCAGCTTAGCTTCAGGCGGGTACGAGCAGTACTTC	CASSLASGGYEQYF
NA	TRBJ2-2	TRBD1	TRBV30	TGTGCCTGGACCGGGACAGGGGTATTCACCGGGGAGCTGTTTTTT	CAWTGTGVFTGELFF
NA	TRBJ1-1	NA	TRBV5-1	TGCGCCAGCAGCTTGGGGGACGCCAGGGCCCACACTGAAGCTTTCTTT	CASSLGDARAHTEAFF
many	TRBJ1-3	NA	TRBV7-2	TGTGCCAGCAGCCTATCAGACTCGAGCTCTGGAAACACCATATATTTT	CASSLSDSSSGNTIYF
few	TRBJ2-1	NA	TRBV4-2	TGTGCCAGCAGCCGAGAGGGTGGAGGGAGGTACAATGAGCAGTTCTTC	CASSREGGGRYNEQFF
NA	TRBJ2-1	NA	TRBV7-6	TGTGCCAGCAGCGCCACGGTGAGCTCCTACAATGAGCAGTTCTTC	CASSATVSSYNEQFF
few	TRBJ2-2	TRBD2	TRBV7-3	TGTGCCAGCAGTAGGGGTACATCGGGAGGGGTCACCGGGGAGCTGTTTTTT	CASSRGTSGGVTGELFF